The sequence of this T cell receptor (beta chain) was determined in a study of beta chain features in type 1 diabetes. Reverse transcribing all isolated RNA meant expressed TCRB transcripts were sequenced. Generated by immunoSEQ multiplex PCR, the TCRdb table keeps only in-frame clones and is missing some. This table holds under 550,000 clones, more than 9.5% found once. This clone has just a few counts. The antigen remains unidentified. Overall study findings and caveats: In comparison with healthy donors, patients had naive, central memory and Treg TCRB repertoires that appeared more similar.

The V end lost 5 bases, the J end lost 7 bases, and 17 bases lay between the germline ends. The CDR3 extends over 15 amino acids. Germline loops: CDR1 SGHVS, CDR2 FNYEAQ. This chain connects TRBV7-6 to TRBJ1-4; D might be TRBD1 (6 bases). The specimen was naive CD4+ T cells from blood. The source is a woman aged 18-29 years in good health. The CDR3 nucleotides are TGTGCCAGCAGCCCTCGACAGGTGCTAAGTGAAAAACTGTTTTTT. Translation: CASSPRQVLSEKLFF.